Listed below are T cell receptor beta chains from one sample, sequenced in a study of T cell repertoires in cytomegalovirus infection. In TCRdb, the reads were re-called with MiXCR into one record per CDR3 protein. The sample includes roughly 760,000 distinct CDR3 sequences, about 40% of them seen just once. The sequenced sample consisted of PBMCs. These receptors all stem from a human donor in good health (CMV status not recorded). Some clones in this sample may be carry-over from other donors' samples. The CDR3 runs from the conserved cysteine through the conserved F or W. Each record gives: J gene, clone size, V gene, D gene, CDR3 protein, CDR3 DNA. D genes are given only for firm matches. Size is omitted from some rows. Given values are once, few, many or a class for expanded clones.

j_gene: TRBJ2-7; abundance: few; v_gene: TRBV6-2/TRBV6-3; d_gene: TRBD2; CDR3aa: CASSRTSGDISSYEQYF; CDR3nt: TGTGCCAGCAGCCGGACTAGCGGGGATATTAGCTCCTACGAGCAGTACTTC
j_gene: TRBJ2-7; abundance: NA; v_gene: TRBV6-6; d_gene: TRBD1; CDR3aa: CASSYPSGQGALEQYF; CDR3nt: TGTGCCAGCAGTTACCCTTCGGGACAGGGGGCACTCGAGCAGTACTTC
j_gene: TRBJ2-3; abundance: NA; v_gene: TRBV28; d_gene: NA; CDR3aa: CASSPGVPRTDTQYF; CDR3nt: TGTGCCAGCAGTCCGGGCGTGCCGCGCACAGATACGCAGTATTTT
j_gene: TRBJ1-1; abundance: few; v_gene: TRBV28; d_gene: NA; CDR3aa: CASVASGTEAFF; CDR3nt: TGTGCCAGCGTCGCTTCGGGCACTGAAGCTTTCTTT
j_gene: TRBJ1-4; abundance: NA; v_gene: TRBV12-3/TRBV12-4; d_gene: NA; CDR3aa: CASRSMANEKLFF; CDR3nt: TGTGCCAGCAGGTCCATGGCTAATGAAAAACTGTTTTTT
j_gene: TRBJ2-1; abundance: NA; v_gene: TRBV7-9; d_gene: NA; CDR3aa: CASSTRLDLSYNEQFF; CDR3nt: TGTGCCAGCAGCACCCGACTAGATCTCTCCTACAATGAGCAGTTCTTC
j_gene: TRBJ2-1; abundance: NA; v_gene: TRBV29-1; d_gene: TRBD2; CDR3aa: CSAGLTHNEQFF; CDR3nt: TGCAGCGCGGGACTAACCCACAATGAGCAGTTCTTC
j_gene: TRBJ1-5; abundance: few; v_gene: TRBV7-9; d_gene: TRBD1; CDR3aa: CASSERDSANQPQHF; CDR3nt: TGTGCCAGCAGCGAAAGGGACAGTGCCAATCAGCCCCAGCATTTT
j_gene: TRBJ1-2; abundance: few; v_gene: TRBV6-1; d_gene: NA; CDR3aa: CASSRRNRDTFYGYTF; CDR3nt: TGTGCCAGCAGTCGACGTAACCGGGACACCTTCTATGGCTACACCTTC
j_gene: TRBJ2-7; abundance: once; v_gene: TRBV5-4; d_gene: NA; CDR3aa: CASRRDSDLYEQYF; CDR3nt: TGTGCCAGCAGGCGGGACAGCGACTTGTACGAGCAGTACTTC
j_gene: TRBJ2-7; abundance: NA; v_gene: TRBV12-3/TRBV12-4; d_gene: TRBD2; CDR3aa: CASSLSGGPSYEQYF; CDR3nt: TGTGCCAGCAGTTTAAGCGGGGGGCCTTCCTACGAGCAGTACTTC
j_gene: TRBJ1-1; abundance: many; v_gene: TRBV6-1; d_gene: NA; CDR3aa: CASSEVPQSNTEAFF; CDR3nt: TGTGCCAGCAGTGAAGTCCCGCAATCGAACACTGAAGCTTTCTTT
j_gene: TRBJ2-3; abundance: NA; v_gene: TRBV28; d_gene: TRBD1; CDR3aa: CASRQTGVTDTQYF; CDR3nt: TGTGCCAGCAGACAGACAGGGGTAACAGATACGCAGTATTTT
j_gene: TRBJ1-5; abundance: NA; v_gene: TRBV7-2; d_gene: NA; CDR3aa: CASSLNDPPTVNQPQHF; CDR3nt: TGTGCCAGCAGCTTAAATGATCCCCCGACAGTGAATCAGCCCCAGCATTTT
j_gene: TRBJ2-2; abundance: few; v_gene: TRBV15; d_gene: NA; CDR3aa: CATSRDRTLNTGELFF; CDR3nt: TGTGCCACCAGCAGAGATCGGACTCTCAACACCGGGGAGCTGTTTTTT
j_gene: TRBJ1-4; abundance: NA; v_gene: TRBV7-9; d_gene: NA; CDR3aa: CASSSQDQGNEKLFF; CDR3nt: TGTGCCAGCAGCTCGCAGGACCAGGGGAACGAAAAACTGTTTTTC
j_gene: TRBJ2-3; abundance: many; v_gene: TRBV7-2; d_gene: NA; CDR3aa: CASSLETRTDTQYF; CDR3nt: TGTGCCAGCAGCTTAGAGACCCGCACAGATACGCAGTATTTT
j_gene: TRBJ2-7; abundance: few; v_gene: TRBV25-1; d_gene: NA; CDR3aa: CASSPLGTQVQYF; CDR3nt: TGTGCCAGCAGCCCCCTTGGTACCCAGGTGCAGTACTTC
j_gene: TRBJ2-2; abundance: NA; v_gene: TRBV6-5; d_gene: NA; CDR3aa: CASGPQGLGNTGELFF; CDR3nt: TGTGCCAGCGGCCCCCAAGGTCTGGGGAACACCGGGGAGCTGTTTTTT
j_gene: TRBJ1-3; abundance: few; v_gene: TRBV28; d_gene: NA; CDR3aa: CASSFAGDGNTIYF; CDR3nt: TGTGCCAGCAGTTTCGCAGGGGATGGAAACACCATATATTTT
j_gene: TRBJ1-1; abundance: NA; v_gene: TRBV20-1; d_gene: TRBD1; CDR3aa: CSARDAQGLNTEAFF; CDR3nt: TGCAGTGCTAGAGACGCACAGGGGCTGAACACTGAAGCTTTCTTT
j_gene: TRBJ2-3; abundance: few; v_gene: TRBV5-1; d_gene: NA; CDR3aa: CASSLTPRDTQYF; CDR3nt: TGCGCCAGCAGCTTGACTCCACGGGATACGCAGTATTTT
j_gene: TRBJ2-5; abundance: few; v_gene: TRBV14; d_gene: TRBD2; CDR3aa: CASSHLLAAGTETQYF; CDR3nt: TGTGCCAGCAGCCACCTACTAGCGGCCGGGACAGAGACCCAGTACTTC
j_gene: TRBJ2-5; abundance: many; v_gene: TRBV7-8; d_gene: NA; CDR3aa: CASSLPPLVQETQYF; CDR3nt: TGTGCCAGCAGCTTACCCCCCCTCGTGCAGGAGACCCAGTACTTC
j_gene: TRBJ2-7; abundance: NA; v_gene: TRBV6-1; d_gene: NA; CDR3aa: CASRGQATEQYF; CDR3nt: TGTGCCAGCAGGGGACAAGCTACCGAGCAGTACTTC
j_gene: TRBJ2-2; abundance: NA; v_gene: TRBV5-4; d_gene: NA; CDR3aa: CASSLDRIDTGELFF; CDR3nt: TGTGCCAGCAGCTTGGACAGGATTGACACCGGGGAGCTGTTTTTT
j_gene: TRBJ2-3; abundance: many; v_gene: TRBV7-2; d_gene: NA; CDR3aa: CASSQGADTQYF; CDR3nt: TGTGCCAGCAGTCAAGGGGCAGATACGCAGTATTTT
j_gene: TRBJ2-3; abundance: many; v_gene: TRBV7-2; d_gene: NA; CDR3aa: CASSSEWDTQYF; CDR3nt: TGTGCCAGCAGCTCTGAGTGGGATACGCAGTATTTT
j_gene: TRBJ2-7; abundance: NA; v_gene: TRBV3-1; d_gene: NA; CDR3aa: CASSPHNDPSSYEQYF; CDR3nt: TGTGCCAGCAGCCCCCACAACGACCCCTCCTCCTACGAGCAGTACTTC
j_gene: TRBJ2-1; abundance: few; v_gene: TRBV5-1; d_gene: NA; CDR3aa: CASSGPRGVGEQFF; CDR3nt: TGCGCCAGCAGTGGCCCTAGGGGCGTTGGTGAGCAGTTCTTC
j_gene: TRBJ2-5; abundance: many; v_gene: TRBV7-2; d_gene: NA; CDR3aa: CASSLAGAGGETQYF; CDR3nt: TGTGCCAGCAGCTTAGCCGGGGCAGGTGGGGAGACCCAGTACTTC
j_gene: TRBJ2-7; abundance: NA; v_gene: TRBV14; d_gene: TRBD2; CDR3aa: CASRQTSGEFYEQYF; CDR3nt: TGTGCCAGCAGACAAACTAGCGGGGAGTTCTACGAGCAGTACTTC
j_gene: TRBJ2-1; abundance: few; v_gene: TRBV7-6; d_gene: TRBD2; CDR3aa: CASSPRGGSYNEQFF; CDR3nt: TGTGCCAGCAGCCCCCGGGGCGGGAGTTACAATGAGCAGTTCTTC
j_gene: TRBJ2-3; abundance: few; v_gene: TRBV7-2; d_gene: NA; CDR3aa: CASSSPGSYEDTQYF; CDR3nt: TGTGCCAGCAGCTCGCCGGGCTCCTATGAGGATACGCAGTATTTT
j_gene: TRBJ1-1; abundance: NA; v_gene: TRBV7-9; d_gene: NA; CDR3aa: CASSWQDRLNTEAFF; CDR3nt: TGTGCCAGCAGCTGGCAAGACAGGCTGAACACTGAAGCTTTCTTT
j_gene: TRBJ2-7; abundance: many; v_gene: TRBV6-1; d_gene: TRBD2; CDR3aa: CASSGEGPSYEQYF; CDR3nt: TGTGCCAGCAGTGGGGAGGGGCCCTCCTACGAGCAGTACTTC
j_gene: TRBJ2-7; abundance: few; v_gene: TRBV20-1; d_gene: TRBD1; CDR3aa: CSARDVTGGPPYEQYF; CDR3nt: TGCAGTGCTAGGGACGTAACAGGGGGCCCTCCTTACGAGCAGTACTTC
j_gene: TRBJ2-2; abundance: many; v_gene: TRBV7-2; d_gene: TRBD2; CDR3aa: CASSVASGLGELFF; CDR3nt: TGTGCCAGCAGCGTTGCTAGCGGTTTGGGGGAGCTGTTTTTT
j_gene: TRBJ1-2; abundance: few; v_gene: TRBV27; d_gene: NA; CDR3aa: CASRWKSGVYGYTF; CDR3nt: TGTGCCAGCCGCTGGAAGTCAGGGGTCTATGGCTACACCTTC
j_gene: TRBJ1-1; abundance: many; v_gene: TRBV28; d_gene: NA; CDR3aa: CASSSPRRDTEAFF; CDR3nt: TGTGCCAGCAGCTCCCCCCGCAGGGACACTGAAGCTTTCTTT
j_gene: TRBJ2-5; abundance: NA; v_gene: TRBV29-1; d_gene: NA; CDR3aa: CSAARGQETQYF; CDR3nt: TGCAGCGCCGCCCGGGGCCAAGAGACCCAGTACTTC
j_gene: TRBJ1-5; abundance: NA; v_gene: TRBV6-6; d_gene: TRBD1; CDR3aa: CASSYSGQRNQPQHF; CDR3nt: TGTGCCAGCAGTTATTCGGGACAGCGAAATCAGCCCCAGCATTTT
j_gene: TRBJ1-6; abundance: NA; v_gene: TRBV28; d_gene: NA; CDR3aa: CASSFIPSPFNSPLHF; CDR3nt: TGTGCCAGCAGTTTTATCCCCAGTCCTTTCAATTCACCCCTCCACTTT
j_gene: TRBJ2-3; abundance: NA; v_gene: TRBV12-3/TRBV12-4; d_gene: NA; CDR3aa: CASSTRRGADTQYF; CDR3nt: TGTGCCAGCAGTACACGGCGGGGTGCAGATACGCAGTATTTT
j_gene: TRBJ2-3; abundance: NA; v_gene: TRBV7-3; d_gene: NA; CDR3aa: CDSSSAGGLADTQYF; CDR3nt: TGTGACAGCAGCTCGGCTGGGGGCCTTGCAGATACGCAGTATTTT
j_gene: TRBJ1-2; abundance: NA; v_gene: TRBV14; d_gene: NA; CDR3aa: CASSQVRRGTPYTF; CDR3nt: TGTGCCAGCAGCCAAGTTCGGCGGGGTACCCCCTACACCTTC
j_gene: TRBJ2-4; abundance: once; v_gene: TRBV6-5; d_gene: TRBD1; CDR3aa: CASSSGTGDIQYF; CDR3nt: TGTGCCAGCAGTTCCGGGACAGGGGACATTCAGTACTTC
j_gene: TRBJ2-5; abundance: few; v_gene: TRBV20-1; d_gene: NA; CDR3aa: CSARFPNLKIETQYF; CDR3nt: TGCAGTGCTAGGTTCCCGAACTTAAAGATCGAGACCCAGTACTTC
j_gene: TRBJ1-3; abundance: NA; v_gene: TRBV2; d_gene: TRBD1; CDR3aa: CASKQGNGNTIYF; CDR3nt: TGTGCCAGCAAACAGGGGAACGGAAACACCATATATTTT
j_gene: TRBJ1-1; abundance: many; v_gene: TRBV7-2; d_gene: NA; CDR3aa: CASSLFRGMNTEAFF; CDR3nt: TGTGCCAGCAGCTTATTTCGGGGAATGAACACTGAAGCTTTCTTT
j_gene: TRBJ2-7; abundance: few; v_gene: TRBV27; d_gene: NA; CDR3aa: CASSSSGGSPLEQYF; CDR3nt: TGTGCCAGCAGTTCCTCTGGAGGGAGTCCCCTCGAGCAGTACTTC